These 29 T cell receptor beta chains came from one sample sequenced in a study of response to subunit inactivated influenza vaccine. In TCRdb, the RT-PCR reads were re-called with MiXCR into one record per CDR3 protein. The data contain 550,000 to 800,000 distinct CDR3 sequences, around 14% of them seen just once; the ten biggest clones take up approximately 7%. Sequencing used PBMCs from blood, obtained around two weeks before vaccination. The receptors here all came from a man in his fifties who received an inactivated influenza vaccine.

The CDR3 reads CASKGANVLTF. CDR3 nucleotides: TGTGCCAGCAAGGGCGCCAACGTCCTGACTTTC. This chain uses TRBV6-5 with TRBJ2-6; no clear D gene. The germline gives CDR1 MNHEY, CDR2 SVGAGI. Deletions cut 7 bases from V and 7 bases from J, with 5 bases between. This CDR3 is 11 amino acids long.

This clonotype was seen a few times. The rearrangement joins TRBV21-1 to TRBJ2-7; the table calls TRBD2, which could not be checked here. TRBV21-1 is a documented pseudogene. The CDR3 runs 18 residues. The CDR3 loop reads CASSTPGLAGSLPYEQYF. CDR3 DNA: TGTGCCAGCAGCACACCTGGACTAGCGGGATCACTCCCCTACGAGCAGTACTTC.

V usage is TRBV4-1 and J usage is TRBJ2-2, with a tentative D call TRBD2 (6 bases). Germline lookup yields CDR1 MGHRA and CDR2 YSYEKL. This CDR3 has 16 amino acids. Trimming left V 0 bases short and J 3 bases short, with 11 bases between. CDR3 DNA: TGCGCCAGCAGCCAAGATACCGGGGGATACACCGGGGAGCTGTTTTTT. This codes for CASSQDTGGYTGELFF.

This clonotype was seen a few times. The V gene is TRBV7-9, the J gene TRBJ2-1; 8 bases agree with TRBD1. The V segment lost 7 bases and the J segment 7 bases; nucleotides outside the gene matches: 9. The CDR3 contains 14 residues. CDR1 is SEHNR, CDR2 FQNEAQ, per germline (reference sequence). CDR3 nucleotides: TGTGCCAGCATCGACGACAGGGGCGCGAATGAGCAGTTCTTC. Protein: CASIDDRGANEQFF.

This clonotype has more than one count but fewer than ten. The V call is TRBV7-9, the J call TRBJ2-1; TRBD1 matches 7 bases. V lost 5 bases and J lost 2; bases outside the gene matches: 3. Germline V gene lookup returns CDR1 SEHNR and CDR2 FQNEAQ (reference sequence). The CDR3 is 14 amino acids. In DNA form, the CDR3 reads TGTGCCAGCAGCCGACAGGGCCCCTACAATGAGCAGTTCTTC. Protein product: CASSRQGPYNEQFF.

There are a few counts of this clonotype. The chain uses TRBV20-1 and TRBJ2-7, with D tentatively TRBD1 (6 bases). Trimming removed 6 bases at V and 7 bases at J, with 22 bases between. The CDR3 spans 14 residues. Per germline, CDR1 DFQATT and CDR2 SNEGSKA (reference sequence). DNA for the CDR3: TGCAGTGCAGCCCAATGGGGGCAGGGTATGGAGCAGTACTTC. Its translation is CSAAQWGQGMEQYF.

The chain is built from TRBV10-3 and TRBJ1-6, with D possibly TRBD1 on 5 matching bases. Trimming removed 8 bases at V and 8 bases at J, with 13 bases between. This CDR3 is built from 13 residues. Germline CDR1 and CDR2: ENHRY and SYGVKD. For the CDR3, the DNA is TGTGCCATCCGCGACAGTATCGATTCACCCCTCCACTTT. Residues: CAIRDSIDSPLHF.

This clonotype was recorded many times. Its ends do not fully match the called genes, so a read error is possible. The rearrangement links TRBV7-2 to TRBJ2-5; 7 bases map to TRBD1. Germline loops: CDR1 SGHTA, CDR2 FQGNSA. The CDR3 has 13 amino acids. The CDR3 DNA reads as TGTGCCAGCAGTTTAGTCAGGGGGGAGACCCAGTACTTC. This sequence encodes CASSLVRGETQYF.

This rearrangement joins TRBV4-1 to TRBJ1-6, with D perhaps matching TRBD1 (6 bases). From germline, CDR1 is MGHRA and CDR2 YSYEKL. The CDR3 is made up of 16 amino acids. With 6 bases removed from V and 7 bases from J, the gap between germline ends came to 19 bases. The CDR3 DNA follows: TGCGCCAGCAGACAAATCAAGGACAGAAAAAATTCACCCCTCCACTTT. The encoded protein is CASRQIKDRKNSPLHF.

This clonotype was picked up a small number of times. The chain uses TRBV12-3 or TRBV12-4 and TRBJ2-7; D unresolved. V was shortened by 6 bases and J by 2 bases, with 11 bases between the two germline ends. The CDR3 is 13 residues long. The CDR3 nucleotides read TGTGCCAGCAGGTTGACTGGGACCTACGAGCAGTACTTC. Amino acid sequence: CASRLTGTYEQYF.

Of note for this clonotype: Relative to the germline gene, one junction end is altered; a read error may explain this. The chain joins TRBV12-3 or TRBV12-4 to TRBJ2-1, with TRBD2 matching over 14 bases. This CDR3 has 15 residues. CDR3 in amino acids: CASSLTLRLAGGPVF. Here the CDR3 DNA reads TGTGCCAGCAGTTTAACCTTACGACTAGCGGGGGGGCCGGTCTTC.

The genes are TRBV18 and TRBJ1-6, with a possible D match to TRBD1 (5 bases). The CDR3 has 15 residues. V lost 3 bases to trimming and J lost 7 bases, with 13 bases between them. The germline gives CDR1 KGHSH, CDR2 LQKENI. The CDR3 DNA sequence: TGTGCCAGCTCACCCGACACCGGGGCCAATTCACCCCTCCACTTT. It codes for CASSPDTGANSPLHF.

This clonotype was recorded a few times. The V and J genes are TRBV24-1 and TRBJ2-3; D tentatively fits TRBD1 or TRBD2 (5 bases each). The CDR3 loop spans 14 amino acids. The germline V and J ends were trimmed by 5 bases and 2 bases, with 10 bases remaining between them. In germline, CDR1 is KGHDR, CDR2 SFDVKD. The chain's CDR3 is CATSGWGNTDTQYF. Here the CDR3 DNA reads TGTGCCACCAGTGGTTGGGGGAACACAGATACGCAGTATTTT.

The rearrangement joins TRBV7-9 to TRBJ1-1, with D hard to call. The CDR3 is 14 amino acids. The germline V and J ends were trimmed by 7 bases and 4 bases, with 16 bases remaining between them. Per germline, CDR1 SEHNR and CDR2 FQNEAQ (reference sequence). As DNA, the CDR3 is TGTGCCAGCACCCTACCGGGGTGGTTCACTGAAGCTTTCTTT. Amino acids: CASTLPGWFTEAFF.

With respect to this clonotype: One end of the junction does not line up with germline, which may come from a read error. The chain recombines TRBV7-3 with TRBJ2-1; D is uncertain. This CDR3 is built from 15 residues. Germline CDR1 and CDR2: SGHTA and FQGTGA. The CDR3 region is CASSALSGPYNEQFF. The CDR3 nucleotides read TGTGCTAGCAGCGCTCTCTCGGGTCCCTACAATGAGCAGTTCTTC. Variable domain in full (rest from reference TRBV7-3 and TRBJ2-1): GAGVSQTPSNKVTEKGKYVELRCDPISGHTALYWYRQSLGQGPEFLIYFQGTGAADDSGLPNDRFFAVRPEGSVSTLKIQRTERGDSAVYLCASSALSGPYNEQFFGPGTRLTVL.

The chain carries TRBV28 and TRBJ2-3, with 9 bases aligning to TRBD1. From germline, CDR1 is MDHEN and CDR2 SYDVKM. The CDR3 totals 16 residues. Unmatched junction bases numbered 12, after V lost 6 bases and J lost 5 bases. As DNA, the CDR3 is TGTGCCAGCAGCCTGCCTCCGGGACAGGGCGGAGATACGCAGTATTTT. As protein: CASSLPPGQGGDTQYF.

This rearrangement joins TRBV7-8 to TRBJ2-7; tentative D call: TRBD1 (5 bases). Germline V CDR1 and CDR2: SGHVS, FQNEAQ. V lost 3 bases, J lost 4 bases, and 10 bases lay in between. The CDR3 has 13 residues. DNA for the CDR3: TGTGCCAGCAGCTTGGACACCCTGTACGAGCAGTACTTC. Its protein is CASSLDTLYEQYF.

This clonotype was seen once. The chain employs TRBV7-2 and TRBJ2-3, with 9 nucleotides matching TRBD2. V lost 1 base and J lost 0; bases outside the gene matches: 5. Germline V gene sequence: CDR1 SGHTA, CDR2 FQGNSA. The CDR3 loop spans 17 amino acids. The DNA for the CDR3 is TGTACCAGCAGCTTAGTGATTAGCGGGGGAAGCACAGATACGCAGTATTTT. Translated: CTSSLVISGGSTDTQYF.

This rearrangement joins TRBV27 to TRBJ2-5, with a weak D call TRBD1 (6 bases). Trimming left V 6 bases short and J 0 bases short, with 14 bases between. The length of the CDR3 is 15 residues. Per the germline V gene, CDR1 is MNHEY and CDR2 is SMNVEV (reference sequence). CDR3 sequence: CASSRAYRDQETQYF. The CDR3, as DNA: TGTGCCAGCAGCAGGGCGTACAGGGACCAAGAGACCCAGTACTTC.

The CDR3 sequence: CASSFIAGAAETQYF. CDR3 bases: TGTGCCAGCAGCTTCATAGCGGGAGCTGCAGAGACCCAGTACTTC. This sequence joins TRBV5-4 and TRBJ2-5; 9 positions match TRBD2. The germline gives CDR1 SGHNT, CDR2 YYREEE (reference sequence). The J segment lost 4 bases and the V segment lost 2 bases, leaving 6 bases of the junction unmatched. This CDR3 has 15 residues.

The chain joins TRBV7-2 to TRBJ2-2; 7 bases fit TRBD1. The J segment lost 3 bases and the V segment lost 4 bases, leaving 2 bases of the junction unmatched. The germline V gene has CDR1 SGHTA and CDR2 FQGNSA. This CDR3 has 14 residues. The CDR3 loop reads CASSSQGDTGELFF. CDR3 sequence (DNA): TGTGCCAGCAGCTCCCAGGGGGACACCGGGGAGCTGTTTTTT.

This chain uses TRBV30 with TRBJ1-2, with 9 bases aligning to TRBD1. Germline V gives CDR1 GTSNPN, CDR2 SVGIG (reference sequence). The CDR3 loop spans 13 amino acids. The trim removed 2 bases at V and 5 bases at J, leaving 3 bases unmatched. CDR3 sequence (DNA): TGTGCCTGGAGTCCCGGACAGGGGTATGGCTACACCTTC. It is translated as CAWSPGQGYGYTF.

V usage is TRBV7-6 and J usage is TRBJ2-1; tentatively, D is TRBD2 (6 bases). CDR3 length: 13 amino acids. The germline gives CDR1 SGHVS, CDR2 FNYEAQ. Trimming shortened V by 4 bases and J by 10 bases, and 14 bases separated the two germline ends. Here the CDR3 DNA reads TGTGCCAGCAGCTACCCCGGGAGCGTGGAGCAGTTCTTC. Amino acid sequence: CASSYPGSVEQFF.

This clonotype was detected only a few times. As DNA, the CDR3 is TGCGCCAGCAGCCTAGCGGGAGGTGGGATCGATGAGCAGTTCTTC. Translated, it gives CASSLAGGGIDEQFF. The V call is TRBV5-1, the J call TRBJ2-1, with 11 bases that match TRBD2. J was trimmed by 8 bases and V by 4 bases; bases with no gene match: 8. The CDR3 sequence is 15 residues long. Germline assignment: CDR1 SGHRS and CDR2 YFSETQ.

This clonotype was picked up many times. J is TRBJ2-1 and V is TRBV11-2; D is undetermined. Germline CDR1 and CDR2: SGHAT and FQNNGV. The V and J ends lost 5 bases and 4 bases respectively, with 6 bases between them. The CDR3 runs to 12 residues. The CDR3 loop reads CASSGLYNEQFF. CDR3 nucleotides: TGTGCCAGCAGCGGGCTTTACAATGAGCAGTTCTTC. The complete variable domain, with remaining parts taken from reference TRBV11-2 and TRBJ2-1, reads EAGVAQSPRYKIIEKRQSVAFWCNPISGHATLYWYQQILGQGPKLLIQFQNNGVVDDSQLPKDRFSAERLKGVDSTLKIQPAKLEDSAVYLCASSGLYNEQFFGPGTRLTVL.

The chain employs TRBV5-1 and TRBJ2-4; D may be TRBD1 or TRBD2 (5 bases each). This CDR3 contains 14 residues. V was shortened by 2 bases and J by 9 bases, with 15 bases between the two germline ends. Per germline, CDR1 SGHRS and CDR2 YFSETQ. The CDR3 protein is CASSFQGDEAIQYF. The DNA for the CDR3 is TGCGCCAGCAGCTTTCAAGGGGACGAGGCCATTCAGTACTTC.

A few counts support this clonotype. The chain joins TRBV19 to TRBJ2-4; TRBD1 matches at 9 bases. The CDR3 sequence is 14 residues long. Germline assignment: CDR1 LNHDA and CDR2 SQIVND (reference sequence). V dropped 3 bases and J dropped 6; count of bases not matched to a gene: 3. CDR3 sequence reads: CASSMGQGLNIQYF. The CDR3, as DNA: TGTGCCAGTAGTATGGGACAGGGACTAAACATTCAGTACTTC.

This chain's CDR3 is CATRTGVSGTEQFF. The DNA of the CDR3 is TGTGCCACCAGAACGGGAGTAAGCGGGACTGAGCAGTTCTTC. The J gene is TRBJ2-1, the V gene TRBV7-9; 7 bases map to TRBD2. This CDR3 is built from 14 residues. Germline V gives CDR1 SEHNR, CDR2 FQNEAQ (reference sequence). After removal of 10 bases from V and 9 bases from J, the junction contained 15 bases not matched to a gene.

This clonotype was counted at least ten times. DNA for the CDR3: TGTGCCAGCAGTGTACAGGGGGCGGAAGAGACCCAGTACTTC. Its protein product is CASSVQGAEETQYF. The chain couples TRBV6-1 to TRBJ2-5, with 9 bases fitting TRBD1. CDR1 is MNHNS and CDR2 is SASEGT in the germline V gene. This CDR3 is 14 amino acids long. The junction had 3 bases not matched to a gene; V was cut back by 4 bases and J by 3 bases.